What follows describes a single T cell receptor (beta chain). Using immunoSEQ multiplex PCR, the repertoire was profiled, and TCRdb retains in-frame clones only, with some absent. The table shows about 69,000 clones, with more than 75% occurring only once. This sample stems from a study of control samples from healthy donors and cancer patients. The material sequenced was PBMCs. The TCR sequence derives from a woman aged 50 to 65 with lung cancer.

The CDR3: CASSLRLAGDYEQYF. The CDR3 DNA is TGTGCCAGCAGTCTACGACTAGCGGGGGATTACGAGCAGTACTTC. The rearrangement links TRBV6-5 to TRBJ2-7; 12 bases line up with TRBD2. Per the germline V gene, CDR1 is MNHEY and CDR2 is SVGAGI. The V gene end was trimmed by 5 bases and the J gene end by 4 bases; junction bases not matched to a gene: 6. The CDR3 covers 15 residues.